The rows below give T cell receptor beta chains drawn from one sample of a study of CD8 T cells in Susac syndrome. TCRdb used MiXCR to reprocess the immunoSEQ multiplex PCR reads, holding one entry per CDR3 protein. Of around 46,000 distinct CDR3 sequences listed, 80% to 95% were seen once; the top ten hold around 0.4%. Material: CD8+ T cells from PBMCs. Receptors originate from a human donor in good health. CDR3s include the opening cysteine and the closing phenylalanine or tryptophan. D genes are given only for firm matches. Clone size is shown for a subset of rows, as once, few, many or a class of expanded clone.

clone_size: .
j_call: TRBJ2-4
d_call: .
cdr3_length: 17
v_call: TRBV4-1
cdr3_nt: TGCGCCAGCAGCCAAGTTAGAGACAGGCTAGCCAAAAACATTCAGTACTTC
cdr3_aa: CASSQVRDRLAKNIQYF

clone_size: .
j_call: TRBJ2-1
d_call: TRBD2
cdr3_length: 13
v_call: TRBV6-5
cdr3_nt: TGTGTAGCGGGATGGAGCTCCTACAATGAGCAGTTCTTC
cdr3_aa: CVAGWSSYNEQFF

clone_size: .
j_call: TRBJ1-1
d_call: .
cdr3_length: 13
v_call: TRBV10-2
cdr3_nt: TGCGCCAGCACGAGGGGGGCGAAAACTGAAGCTTTCTTT
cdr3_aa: CASTRGAKTEAFF

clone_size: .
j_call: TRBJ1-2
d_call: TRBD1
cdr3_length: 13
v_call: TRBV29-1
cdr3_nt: TGCAGCGTCCTAGGGGGCGCGGGCTATGGCTACACCTTC
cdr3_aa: CSVLGGAGYGYTF

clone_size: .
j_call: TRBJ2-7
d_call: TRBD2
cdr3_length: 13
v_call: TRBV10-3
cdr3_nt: TGTGCCGTCCGGACTAGCGGCTCCTACGAGCAGTACTTC
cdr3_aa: CAVRTSGSYEQYF

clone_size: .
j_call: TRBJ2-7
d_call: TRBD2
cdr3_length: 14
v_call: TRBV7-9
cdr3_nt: TGTGCCAGCAGTTTGACTAGCGGGAGTCCCGAGCAGCACTTC
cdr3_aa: CASSLTSGSPEQHF

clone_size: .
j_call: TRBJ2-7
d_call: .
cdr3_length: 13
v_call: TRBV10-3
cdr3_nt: TGTGCCACCACCAGGGCGGGAACCTACGAGCAGTACTTC
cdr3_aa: CATTRAGTYEQYF

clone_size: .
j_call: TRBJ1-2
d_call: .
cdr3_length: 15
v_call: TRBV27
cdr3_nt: TGTGCCAGCAGTTTATCCGCAGCAGCTAACTATGGCTACACCTTC
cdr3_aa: CASSLSAAANYGYTF

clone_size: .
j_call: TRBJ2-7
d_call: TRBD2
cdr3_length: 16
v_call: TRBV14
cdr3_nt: TGTGCCAGCAGCGGTCGACTAGCGGGAGGCTCCTACGAGCAGTACTTC
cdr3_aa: CASSGRLAGGSYEQYF

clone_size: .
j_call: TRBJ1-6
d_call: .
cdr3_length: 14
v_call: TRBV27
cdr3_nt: TGTGCCAGCAGTTCCGGGCCGCTTAATTCACCCCTCCACTTT
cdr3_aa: CASSSGPLNSPLHF

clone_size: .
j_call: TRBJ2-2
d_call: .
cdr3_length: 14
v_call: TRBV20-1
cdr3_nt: TGCAGTGCTAGGGCCCTAGGAGGGACCGGGGAGCTGTTTTTT
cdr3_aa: CSARALGGTGELFF

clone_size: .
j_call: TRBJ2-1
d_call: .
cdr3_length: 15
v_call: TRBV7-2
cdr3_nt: TGTGCCAGCAGCTTTAGGGGGAGGGTCTACAATGAGCAGTTCTTC
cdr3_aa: CASSFRGRVYNEQFF

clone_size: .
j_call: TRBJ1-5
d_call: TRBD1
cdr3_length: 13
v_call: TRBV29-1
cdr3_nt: TGCAGCGTTGACACAGGGGGCCCTCAGCCCCAGCATTTT
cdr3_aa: CSVDTGGPQPQHF

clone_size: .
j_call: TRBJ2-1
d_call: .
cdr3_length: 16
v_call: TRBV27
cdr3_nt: TGTGCCAGCAGTTTAACTTTAGGGTCTTCCTACAATGAGCAGTTCTTC
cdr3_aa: CASSLTLGSSYNEQFF

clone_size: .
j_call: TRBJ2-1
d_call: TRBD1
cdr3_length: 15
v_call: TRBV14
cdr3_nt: TGTGCCAGCAGCCAATGGATGACAGGGGAAAATGAGCAGTTCTTC
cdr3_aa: CASSQWMTGENEQFF

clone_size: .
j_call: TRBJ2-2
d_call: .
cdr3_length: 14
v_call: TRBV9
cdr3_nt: TGTGCCAGCAGCGACGGGACCAGTGGCGGGGAGCTGTTTTTT
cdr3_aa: CASSDGTSGGELFF

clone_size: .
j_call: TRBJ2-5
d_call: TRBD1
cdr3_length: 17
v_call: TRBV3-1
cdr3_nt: TGTGCCAGCAGCCAGCACGGGGACAGACTACCCCAAGAGACCCAGTACTTC
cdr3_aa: CASSQHGDRLPQETQYF

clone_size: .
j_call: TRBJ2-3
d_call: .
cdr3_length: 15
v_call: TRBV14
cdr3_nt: TGTGCCAGCAGCCAAGGGACTCCCTGGACAGATACGCAGTATTTT
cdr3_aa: CASSQGTPWTDTQYF

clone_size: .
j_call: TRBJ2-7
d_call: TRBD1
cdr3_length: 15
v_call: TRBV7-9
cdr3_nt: TGTGCCAGCAGAAATGGGGACAGCGAATCCTACGAGCAGTACTTC
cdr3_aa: CASRNGDSESYEQYF

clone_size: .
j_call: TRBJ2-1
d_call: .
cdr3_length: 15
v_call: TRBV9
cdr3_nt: TGTGCCAGCAGCGGTTTGGGGGAGTACTACAATGAGCAGTTCTTC
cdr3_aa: CASSGLGEYYNEQFF

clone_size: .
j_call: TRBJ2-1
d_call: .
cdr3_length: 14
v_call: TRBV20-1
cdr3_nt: TGCAGTGCTTTGGGCGGGATCTCCTACAATGAGCAGTTCTTC
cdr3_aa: CSALGGISYNEQFF

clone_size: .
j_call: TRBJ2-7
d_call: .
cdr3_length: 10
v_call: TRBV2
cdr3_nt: TGTGCCAGCAGTGATACCGAGCAGTACTTC
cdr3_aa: CASSDTEQYF

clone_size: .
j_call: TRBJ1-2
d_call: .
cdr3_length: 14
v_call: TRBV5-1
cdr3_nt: TGCGCCAGCAGCTTCACTAGGGGCACAGATGGCTACACCTTC
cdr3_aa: CASSFTRGTDGYTF

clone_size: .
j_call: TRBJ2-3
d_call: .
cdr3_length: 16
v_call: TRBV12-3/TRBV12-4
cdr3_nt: TGTGCCAGCACCTCCTCAGTGAGGGATAGCACAGATACGCAGTATTTT
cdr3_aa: CASTSSVRDSTDTQYF

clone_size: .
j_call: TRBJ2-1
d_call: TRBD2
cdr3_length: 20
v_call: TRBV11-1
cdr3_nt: TGTGCCAGCAGCTTAGGTCTAGCGGGCAGTTTCGAGGCCTCCTACAATGAGCAGTTCTTC
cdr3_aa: CASSLGLAGSFEASYNEQFF

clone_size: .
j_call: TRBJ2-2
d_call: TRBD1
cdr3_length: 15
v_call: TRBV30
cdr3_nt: TGTGCCTGGAGTGTTGGCAGGGGGCCCTACGGGGAGCTGTTTTTT
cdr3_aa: CAWSVGRGPYGELFF

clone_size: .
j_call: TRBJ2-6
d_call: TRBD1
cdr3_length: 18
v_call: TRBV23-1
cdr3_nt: TGCGCCAGCAGTCAAGTGGGACAGGGGGCGAACGGGGCCAACGTCCTGACTTTC
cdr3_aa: CASSQVGQGANGANVLTF

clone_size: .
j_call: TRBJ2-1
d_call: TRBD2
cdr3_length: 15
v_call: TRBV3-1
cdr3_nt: TGTGCCAGCAGCCCCGGACTAGCGGACTACAATGAGCAGTTCTTC
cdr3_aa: CASSPGLADYNEQFF

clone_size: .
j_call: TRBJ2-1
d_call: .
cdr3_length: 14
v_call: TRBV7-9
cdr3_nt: TGTGCCAGCAGCTTATTGGCACCCGGGTCTGAGCAGTTCTTC
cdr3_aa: CASSLLAPGSEQFF

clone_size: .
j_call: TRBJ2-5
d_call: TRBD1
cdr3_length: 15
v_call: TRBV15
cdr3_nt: TGTGCCACCAGCGGAGGGACAGGCTTACAAGAGACCCAGTACTTC
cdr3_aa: CATSGGTGLQETQYF

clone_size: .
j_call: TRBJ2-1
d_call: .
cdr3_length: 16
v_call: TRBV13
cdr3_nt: TGTGCCAGCAGCTCTAAGCCCGAGGGGGCCTACAATGAGCAGTTCTTC
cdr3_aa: CASSSKPEGAYNEQFF

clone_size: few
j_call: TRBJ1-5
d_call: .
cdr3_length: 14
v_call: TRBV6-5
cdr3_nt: TGTGCCAGCAGTTACCTTAATAGCAATCAGCCCCAGCATTTT
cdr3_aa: CASSYLNSNQPQHF

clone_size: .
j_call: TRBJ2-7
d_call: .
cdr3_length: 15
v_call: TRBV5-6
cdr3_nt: TGTGCCAGCACACCCGGGCGGGGCTGGGCCTACGAGCAGTACTTC
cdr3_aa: CASTPGRGWAYEQYF

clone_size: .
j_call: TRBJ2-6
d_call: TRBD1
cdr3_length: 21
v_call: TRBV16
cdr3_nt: TGTGCCAGCAGCCAATTGGGCGTTGAGGGACAGGGGGCCGGAGGGGCCAACGTCCTGACTTTC
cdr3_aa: CASSQLGVEGQGAGGANVLTF

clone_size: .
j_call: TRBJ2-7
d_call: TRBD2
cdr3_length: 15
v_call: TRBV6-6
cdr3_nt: TGTGCCAGCAGCTCGACCGGGACTAGCGTCTACGAGCAGTACTTC
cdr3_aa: CASSSTGTSVYEQYF

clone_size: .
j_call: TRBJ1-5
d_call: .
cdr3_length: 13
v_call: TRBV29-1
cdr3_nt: TGCAGCGTTATGGGGGATTGGAATCAGCCCCAGCATTTT
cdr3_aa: CSVMGDWNQPQHF

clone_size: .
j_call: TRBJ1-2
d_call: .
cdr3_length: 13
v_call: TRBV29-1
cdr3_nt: TGCAGCGTTGGTCCCGAACTCAATTGGGGCTACACCTTC
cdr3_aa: CSVGPELNWGYTF

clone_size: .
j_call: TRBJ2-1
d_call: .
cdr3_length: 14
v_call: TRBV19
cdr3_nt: TGTGCCAGTAGTCCCTACGGGGTCATGGATGAGCAGTTCTTC
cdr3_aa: CASSPYGVMDEQFF

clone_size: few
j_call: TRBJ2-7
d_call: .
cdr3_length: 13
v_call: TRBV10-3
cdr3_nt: TGTGCCATCAGTGATACAGGGAGCTACGAGCAGTACTTC
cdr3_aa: CAISDTGSYEQYF

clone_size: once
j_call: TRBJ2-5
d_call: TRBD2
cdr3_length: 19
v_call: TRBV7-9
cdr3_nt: TGTGCCAGCAGCTTCCTCCTAGCGGGAGGTACACCACTACAAGAGACCCAGTACTTC
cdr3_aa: CASSFLLAGGTPLQETQYF

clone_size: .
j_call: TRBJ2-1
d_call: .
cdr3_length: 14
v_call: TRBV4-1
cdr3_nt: TGCGCCAGCAGCTACGGGGGGCCAGGTAATGAGCAGTTCTTC
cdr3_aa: CASSYGGPGNEQFF

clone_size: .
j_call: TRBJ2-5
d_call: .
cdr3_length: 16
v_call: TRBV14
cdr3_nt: TGTGCCAGCAGCCAAGGTCGGGTGACAGGCCTAGAGACCCAGTACTTC
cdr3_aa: CASSQGRVTGLETQYF

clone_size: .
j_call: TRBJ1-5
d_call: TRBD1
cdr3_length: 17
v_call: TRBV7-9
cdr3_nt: TGTGCCAGCAGCTTAGGATATCCGGGACAGAGCAATCAGCCCCAGCATTTT
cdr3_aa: CASSLGYPGQSNQPQHF

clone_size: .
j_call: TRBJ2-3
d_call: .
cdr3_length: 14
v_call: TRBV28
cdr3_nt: TGTGCCAGCAGTTTGCGGTCCCTTGATCCACCGCAGTATTTT
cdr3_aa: CASSLRSLDPPQYF

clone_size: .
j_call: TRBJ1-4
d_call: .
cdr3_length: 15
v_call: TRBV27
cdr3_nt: TGTGCCAGCAGTTCTCTCGGACCTGCGGATGAAAAACTGTTTTTT
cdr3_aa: CASSSLGPADEKLFF

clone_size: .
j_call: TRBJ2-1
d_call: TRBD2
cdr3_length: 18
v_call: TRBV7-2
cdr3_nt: TGTGCCAGCAGCTTAGTGATAGCGGGAGAAGGCTCCTACAATGAGCAGTTCTTC
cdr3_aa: CASSLVIAGEGSYNEQFF

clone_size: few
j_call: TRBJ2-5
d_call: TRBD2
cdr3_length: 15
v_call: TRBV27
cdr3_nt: TGTGCCAGCAGTTCGGGACTAGCGGGAGGAGAGACCCAGTACTTC
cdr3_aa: CASSSGLAGGETQYF

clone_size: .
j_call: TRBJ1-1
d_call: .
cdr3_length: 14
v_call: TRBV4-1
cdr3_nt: TGCGCCAGCTCTATTCGCGGGAAGAACACTGAAGCTTTCTTT
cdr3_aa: CASSIRGKNTEAFF

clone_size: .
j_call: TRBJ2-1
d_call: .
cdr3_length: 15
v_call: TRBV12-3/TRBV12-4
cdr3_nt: TGTGCCAGCAGTCTAAAAAAACAGGGCTACAATGAGCAGTTCTTC
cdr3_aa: CASSLKKQGYNEQFF

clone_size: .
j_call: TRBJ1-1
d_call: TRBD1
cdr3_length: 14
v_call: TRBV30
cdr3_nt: TGTGCCTGGAGTACGGGACAGGGTTTTCCTGAAGCTTTCTTT
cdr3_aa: CAWSTGQGFPEAFF

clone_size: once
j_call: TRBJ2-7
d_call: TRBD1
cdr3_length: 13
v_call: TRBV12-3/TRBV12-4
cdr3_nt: TGTGCCAGCAGTTTATGGGACAGTTACGAGCAGTACTTC
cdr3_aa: CASSLWDSYEQYF

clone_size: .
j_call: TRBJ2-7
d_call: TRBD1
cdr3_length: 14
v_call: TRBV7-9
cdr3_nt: TGTGCCAGCAGCCCCCGGGACAGGTACTACGAGCAGTACTTC
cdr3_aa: CASSPRDRYYEQYF

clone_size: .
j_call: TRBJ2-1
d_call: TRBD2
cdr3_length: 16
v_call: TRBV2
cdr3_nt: TGTGCCAGCAGTGAAGGTCTAGCGGGAGGGATCTATGAGCAGTTCTTC
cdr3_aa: CASSEGLAGGIYEQFF

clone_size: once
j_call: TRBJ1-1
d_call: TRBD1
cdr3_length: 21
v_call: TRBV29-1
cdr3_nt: TGCAGCGTGTACCTCATCCCGGGACAGGGGGTCTTGTCTGGCATGAACACTGAAGCTTTCTTT
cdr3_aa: CSVYLIPGQGVLSGMNTEAFF

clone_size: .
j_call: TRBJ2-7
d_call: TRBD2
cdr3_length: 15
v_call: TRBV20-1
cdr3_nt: TGCAGTGCTAGAGATATGGAGGGAGGGGACTACGAGCAGTACTTC
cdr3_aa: CSARDMEGGDYEQYF

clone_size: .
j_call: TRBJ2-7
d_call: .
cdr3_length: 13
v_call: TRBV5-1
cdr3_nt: TGCGCCAGCAGCTTTTTAGGGAACTACGAGCAGTACTTC
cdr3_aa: CASSFLGNYEQYF

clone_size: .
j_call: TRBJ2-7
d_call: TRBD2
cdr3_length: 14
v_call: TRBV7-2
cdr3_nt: TGTGCCAGCAGCTCTAGCGGGAGCTCCTACGAGCAGTACTTC
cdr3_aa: CASSSSGSSYEQYF

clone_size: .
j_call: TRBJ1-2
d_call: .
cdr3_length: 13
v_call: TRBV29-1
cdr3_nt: TGCAGCGTTGAAGATCCGGGGAACTATGGCTACACCTTC
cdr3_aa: CSVEDPGNYGYTF

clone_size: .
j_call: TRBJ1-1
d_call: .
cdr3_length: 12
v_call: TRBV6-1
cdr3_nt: TGTGCCAGCACTGGGAGGGACGGATGGACTTTCTTT
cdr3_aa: CASTGRDGWTFF